The clone carrying this TCR beta chain has more than one count but fewer than ten. CDR3 size: 12 residues. Germline CDR1 and CDR2: MNHNS and SASEGT. Trimming removed 2 bases from V and 3 bases from J, with 4 bases in between. The table came from immunoSEQ multiplex PCR; TCRdb's copy has only in-frame clones and leaves some out. The table lists a few hundred thousand clones, roughly 89% of them singletons. The sample is drawn from a study of blood T cell repertoires in COVID-19. Background on the study: Sources were T cells, B-cell-depleted T cells, or PBMCs; the material itself was cDNA or gDNA.

This chain links TRBV6-1 with TRBJ1-1; no reliable D call. The receptor was isolated from a woman between 40 and 50 years old who had recovered from COVID-19. The sequenced material came from peripheral blood. The CDR3 here is CASSELYTEAFF. The CDR3 DNA reads TGTGCCAGCAGTGAACTGTACACTGAAGCTTTCTTT.